This TCR beta chain was captured by sequencing in a study of beta chain features in type 1 diabetes. Study as a whole: Across all samples, fewer than 140 million sorted cells were examined. General study points: Moderate but significant shortening of TCRB CDR3s was recorded in all four CD4+ subsets from Type 1 diabetes patients.

This clone has a handful of counts. Antigen: not known. The investigators reverse transcribed all of the isolated RNA, so they sequenced expressed TCRB transcripts. Method: immunoSEQ multiplex PCR; TCRdb's copy keeps in-frame clones and lacks some. Found here are 200,000 to 250,000 clones, about a sixth of them singletons; the top ten hold approximately 0.087%. The material sequenced was naive CD4+ T cells from blood. This receptor was obtained from a man aged 30 to 39 with type 1 diabetes.

The CDR3 nucleotides read TGTGCCAGCAGCTTTGGGGGCGGGAGCCCAGAGACCCAGTACTTC. Translating gives CASSFGGGSPETQYF. The chain recombines TRBV7-9 with TRBJ2-5, with D possibly being TRBD2 (7 bases). V lost 3 bases, J lost 4 bases, and 15 bases lay in between. CDR1 is SEHNR and CDR2 is FQNEAQ in the germline V gene (reference sequence). This CDR3 is 15 amino acids long.